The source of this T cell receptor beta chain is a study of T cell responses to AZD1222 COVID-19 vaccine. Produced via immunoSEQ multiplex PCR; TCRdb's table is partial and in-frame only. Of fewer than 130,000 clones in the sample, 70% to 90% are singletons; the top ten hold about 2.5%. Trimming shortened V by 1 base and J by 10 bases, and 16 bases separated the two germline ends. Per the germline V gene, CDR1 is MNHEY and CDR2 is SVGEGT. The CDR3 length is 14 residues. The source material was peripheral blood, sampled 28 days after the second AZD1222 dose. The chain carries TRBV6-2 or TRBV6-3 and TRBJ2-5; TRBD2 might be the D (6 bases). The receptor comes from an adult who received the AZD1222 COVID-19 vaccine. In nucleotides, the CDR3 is TGTGCCAGCAGTTACTTGGCGGGATCCCTTAACCAGTACTTC. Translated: CASSYLAGSLNQYF.